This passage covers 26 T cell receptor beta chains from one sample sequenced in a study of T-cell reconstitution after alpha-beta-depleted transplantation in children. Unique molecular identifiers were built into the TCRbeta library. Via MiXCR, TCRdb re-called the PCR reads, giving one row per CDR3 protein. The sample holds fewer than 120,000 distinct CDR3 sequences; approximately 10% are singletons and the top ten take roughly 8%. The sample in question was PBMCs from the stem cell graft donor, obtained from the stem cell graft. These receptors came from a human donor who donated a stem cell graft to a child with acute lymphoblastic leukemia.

The CDR3 DNA is TGTGCCAGCAGCTTAGAGGGGACAGGGCAAGGCTACACCTTC. Translation: CASSLEGTGQGYTF. The rearrangement links TRBV7-9 to TRBJ1-2; 9 nucleotides align to TRBD1. The CDR3 sequence is 14 residues long. Germline trimming cut 1 base from V and 8 bases from J; bases unmatched to any gene: 5. CDR1 is SEHNR and CDR2 is FQNEAQ in the germline V gene (reference sequence).

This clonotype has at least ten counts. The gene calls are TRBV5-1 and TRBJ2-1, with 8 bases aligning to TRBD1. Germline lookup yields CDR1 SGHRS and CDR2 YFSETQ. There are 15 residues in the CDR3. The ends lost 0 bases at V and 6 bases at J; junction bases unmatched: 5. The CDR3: CASSLDGTGPNEQFF. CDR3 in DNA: TGCGCCAGCAGCTTGGATGGGACAGGCCCCAATGAGCAGTTCTTC. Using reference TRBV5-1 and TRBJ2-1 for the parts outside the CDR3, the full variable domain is KAGVTQTPRYLIKTRGQQVTLSCSPISGHRSVSWYQQTPGQGLQFLFEYFSETQRNKGNFPGRFSGRQFSNSRSEMNVSTLELGDSALYLCASSLDGTGPNEQFFGPGTRLTVL.

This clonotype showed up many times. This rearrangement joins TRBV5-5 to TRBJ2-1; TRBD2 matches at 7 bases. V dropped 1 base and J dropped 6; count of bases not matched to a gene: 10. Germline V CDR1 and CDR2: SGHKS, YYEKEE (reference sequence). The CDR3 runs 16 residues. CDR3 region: CASSLRGLGGSNEQFF. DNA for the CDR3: TGTGCCAGCAGCTTGCGCGGACTAGGAGGTTCCAATGAGCAGTTCTTC.

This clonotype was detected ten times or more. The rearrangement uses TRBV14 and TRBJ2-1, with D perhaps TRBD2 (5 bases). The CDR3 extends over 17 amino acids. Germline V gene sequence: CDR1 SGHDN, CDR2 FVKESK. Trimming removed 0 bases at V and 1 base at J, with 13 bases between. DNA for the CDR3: TGTGCCAGCAGCCAAGATTGGCTAGCACGATCCTACAATGAGCAGTTCTTC. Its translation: CASSQDWLARSYNEQFF. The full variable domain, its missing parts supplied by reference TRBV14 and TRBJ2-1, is EAGVTQFPSHSVIEKGQTVTLRCDPISGHDNLYWYRRVMGKEIKFLLHFVKESKQDESGMPNNRFLAERTGGTYSTLKVQPAELEDSGVYFCASSQDWLARSYNEQFFGPGTRLTVL.

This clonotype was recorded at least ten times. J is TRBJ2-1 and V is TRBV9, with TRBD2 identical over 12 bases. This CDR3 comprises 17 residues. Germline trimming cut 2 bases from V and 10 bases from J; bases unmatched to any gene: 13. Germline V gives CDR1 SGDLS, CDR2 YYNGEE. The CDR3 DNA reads TGTGCCAGCAGCGTTAGACTAGCGGGGGACCTCCTGCAAGAGCAGTTCTTC. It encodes CASSVRLAGDLLQEQFF. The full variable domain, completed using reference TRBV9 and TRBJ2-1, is DSGVTQTPKHLITATGQRVTLRCSPRSGDLSVYWYQQSLDQGLQFLIQYYNGEERAKGNILERFSAQQFPDLHSELNLSSLELGDSALYFCASSVRLAGDLLQEQFFGPGTRLTVL.

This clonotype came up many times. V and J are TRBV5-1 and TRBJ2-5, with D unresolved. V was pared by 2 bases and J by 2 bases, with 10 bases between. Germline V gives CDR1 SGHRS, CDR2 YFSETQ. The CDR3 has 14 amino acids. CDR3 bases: TGCGCCAGCAGCTTACGACGGAATCAAGAGACCCAGTACTTC. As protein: CASSLRRNQETQYF.

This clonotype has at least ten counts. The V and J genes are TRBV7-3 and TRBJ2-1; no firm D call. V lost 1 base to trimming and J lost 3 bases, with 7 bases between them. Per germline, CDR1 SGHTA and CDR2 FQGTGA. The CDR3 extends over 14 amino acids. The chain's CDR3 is CASSLSGGYNEQFF. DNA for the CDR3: TGTGCCAGCAGCTTAAGTGGCGGCTACAATGAGCAGTTCTTC.

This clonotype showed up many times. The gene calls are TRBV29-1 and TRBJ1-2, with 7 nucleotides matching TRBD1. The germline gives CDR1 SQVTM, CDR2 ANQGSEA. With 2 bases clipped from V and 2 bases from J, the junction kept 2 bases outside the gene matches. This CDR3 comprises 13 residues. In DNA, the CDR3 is TGCAGCGTTGAAAAGGGACAGAACTATGGCTACACCTTC. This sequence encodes CSVEKGQNYGYTF. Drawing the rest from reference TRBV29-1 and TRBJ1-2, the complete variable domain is SAVISQKPSRDICQRGTSLTIQCQVDSQVTMMFWYRQQPGQSLTLIATANQGSEATYESGFVIDKFPISRPNLTFSTLTVSNMSPEDSSIYLCSVEKGQNYGYTFGSGTRLTVV.

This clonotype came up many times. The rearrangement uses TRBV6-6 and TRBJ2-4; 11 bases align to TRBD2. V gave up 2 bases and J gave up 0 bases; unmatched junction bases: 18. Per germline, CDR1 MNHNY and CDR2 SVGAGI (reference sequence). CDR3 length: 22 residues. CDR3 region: CASSYPTSGRAKEPLAKNIQYF. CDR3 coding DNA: TGTGCCAGCAGTTACCCCACTAGCGGGAGAGCCAAGGAACCGCTAGCCAAAAACATTCAGTACTTC.

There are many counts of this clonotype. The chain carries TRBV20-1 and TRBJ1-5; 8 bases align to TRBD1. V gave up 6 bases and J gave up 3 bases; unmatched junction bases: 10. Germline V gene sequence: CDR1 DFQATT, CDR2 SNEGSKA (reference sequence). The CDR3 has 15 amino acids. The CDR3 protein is CSAITGGGTNQPQHF. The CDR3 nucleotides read TGCAGTGCCATTACAGGGGGGGGGACCAATCAGCCCCAGCATTTT.

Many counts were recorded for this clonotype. DNA of the CDR3: TGTGCCAGCAGTTCCTTGGGACAGGGGACGGGTAAAGATACGCAGTATTTT. Translation: CASSSLGQGTGKDTQYF. The chain employs TRBV27 and TRBJ2-3, with 10 bases that match TRBD1. The CDR3 totals 17 residues. CDR1 and CDR2 from the germline V gene are MNHEY and SMNVEV (reference sequence). The V and J ends lost 4 bases and 5 bases, in that order; junction bases with no gene match: 12.

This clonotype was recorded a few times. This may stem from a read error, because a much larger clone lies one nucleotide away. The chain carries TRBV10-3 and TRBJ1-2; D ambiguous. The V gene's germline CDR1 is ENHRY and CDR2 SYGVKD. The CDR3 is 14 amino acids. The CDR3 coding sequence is TGTTCCATCAGTGAGGACGGGCCACGGAGTGGCTACACCTTC. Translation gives CSISEDGPRSGYTF.

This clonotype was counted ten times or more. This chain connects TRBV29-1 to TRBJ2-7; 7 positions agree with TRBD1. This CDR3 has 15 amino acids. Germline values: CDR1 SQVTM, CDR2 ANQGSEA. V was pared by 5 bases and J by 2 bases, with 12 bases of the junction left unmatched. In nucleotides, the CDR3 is TGCAGCGTTCGTTTGAAGGGGGCCGTCCCCTACGAGCAGTACTTC. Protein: CSVRLKGAVPYEQYF.

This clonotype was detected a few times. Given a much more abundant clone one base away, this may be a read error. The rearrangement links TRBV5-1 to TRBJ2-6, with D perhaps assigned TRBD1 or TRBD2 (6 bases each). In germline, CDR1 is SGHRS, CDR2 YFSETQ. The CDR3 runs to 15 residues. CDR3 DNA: TGCGCCAGCAGCTCGGACGTAACGGGGGCCAACGGCCTGACTTTC. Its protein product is CASSSDVTGANGLTF.

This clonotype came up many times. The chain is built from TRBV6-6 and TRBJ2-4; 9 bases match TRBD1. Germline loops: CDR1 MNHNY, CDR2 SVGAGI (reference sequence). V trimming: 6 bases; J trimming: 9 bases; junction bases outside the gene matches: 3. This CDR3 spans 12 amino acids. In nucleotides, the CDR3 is TGTGCCAGCAGCCCGGACAGGGGCATTCAGTACTTC. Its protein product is CASSPDRGIQYF.

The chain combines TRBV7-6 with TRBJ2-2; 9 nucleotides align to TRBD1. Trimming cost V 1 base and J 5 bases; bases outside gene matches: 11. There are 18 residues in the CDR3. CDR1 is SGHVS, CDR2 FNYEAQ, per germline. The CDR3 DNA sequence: TGTGCCAGCAGCTTAGTCCCTTTCGGGGACAGGGATACCGGGGAGCTGTTTTTT. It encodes CASSLVPFGDRDTGELFF.

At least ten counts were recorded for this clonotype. In DNA, the CDR3 is TGCGCCAGCAGCCTGCCTCGGACAGGATCCATTTACGAGCAGTACTTC. It codes for CASSLPRTGSIYEQYF. The chain has TRBV5-1 and TRBJ2-7; 7 bases fit TRBD1. V lost 4 bases and J lost 4; bases outside the gene matches: 14. CDR3 length: 16 amino acids. CDR1 is SGHRS, CDR2 YFSETQ, per germline.

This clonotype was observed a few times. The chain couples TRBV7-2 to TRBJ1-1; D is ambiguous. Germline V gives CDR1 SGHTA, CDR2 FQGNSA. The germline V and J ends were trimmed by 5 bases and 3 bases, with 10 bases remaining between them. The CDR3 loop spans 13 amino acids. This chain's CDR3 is CASSPQRYTEAFF. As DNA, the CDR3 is TGTGCCAGCAGCCCCCAAAGATACACTGAAGCTTTCTTT.

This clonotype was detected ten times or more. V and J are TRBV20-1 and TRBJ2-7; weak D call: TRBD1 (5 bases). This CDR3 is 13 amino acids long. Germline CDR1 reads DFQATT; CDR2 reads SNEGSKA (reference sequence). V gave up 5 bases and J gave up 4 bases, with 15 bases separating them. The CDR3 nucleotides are TGCAGTGCTTGGCCTGGGGCCTCTTACGAGCAGTACTTC. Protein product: CSAWPGASYEQYF.

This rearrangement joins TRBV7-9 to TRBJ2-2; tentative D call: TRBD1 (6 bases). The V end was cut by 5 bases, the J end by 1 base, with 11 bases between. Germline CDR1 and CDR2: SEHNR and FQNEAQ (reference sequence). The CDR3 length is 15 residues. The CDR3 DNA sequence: TGTGCCAGCAGCCCCGGGACACAGAACACCGGGGAGCTGTTTTTT. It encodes CASSPGTQNTGELFF.

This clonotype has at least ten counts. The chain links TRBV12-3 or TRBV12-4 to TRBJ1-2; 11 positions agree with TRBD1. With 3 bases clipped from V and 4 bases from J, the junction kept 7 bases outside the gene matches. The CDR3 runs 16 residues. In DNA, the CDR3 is TGTGCCAGCAGTTTGGACAGGGGGCGCGTGGGCTATGGCTACACCTTC. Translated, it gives CASSLDRGRVGYGYTF.

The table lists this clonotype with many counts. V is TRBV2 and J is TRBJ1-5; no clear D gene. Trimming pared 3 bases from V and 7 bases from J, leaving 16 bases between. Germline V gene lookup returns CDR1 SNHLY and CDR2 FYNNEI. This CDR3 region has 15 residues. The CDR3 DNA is TGTGCCAGCAGTGAGGAGGGCCTTGGAACGCAGCCCCAGCATTTT. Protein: CASSEEGLGTQPQHF.

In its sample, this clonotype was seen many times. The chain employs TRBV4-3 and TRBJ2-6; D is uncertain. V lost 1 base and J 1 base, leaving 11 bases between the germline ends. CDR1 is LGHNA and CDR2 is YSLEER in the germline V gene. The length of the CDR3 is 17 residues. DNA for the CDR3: TGCGCCAGCAGCCAAGCCCTCCGTCAGTCTGGGGCCAACGTCCTGACTTTC. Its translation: CASSQALRQSGANVLTF.

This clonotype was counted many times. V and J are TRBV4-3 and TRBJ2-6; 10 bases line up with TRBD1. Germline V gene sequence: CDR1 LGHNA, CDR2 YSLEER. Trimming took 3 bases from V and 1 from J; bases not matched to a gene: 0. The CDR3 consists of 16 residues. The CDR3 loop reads CASSQDRGSGANVLTF. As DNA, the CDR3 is TGCGCCAGCAGCCAGGACAGGGGGTCTGGGGCCAACGTCCTGACTTTC.

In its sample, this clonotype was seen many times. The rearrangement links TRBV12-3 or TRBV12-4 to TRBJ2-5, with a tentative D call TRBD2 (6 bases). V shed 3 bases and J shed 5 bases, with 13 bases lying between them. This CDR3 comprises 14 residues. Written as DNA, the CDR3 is TGTGCCAGCAGTTTGGACGGGAGAGGTGAGACCCAGTACTTC. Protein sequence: CASSLDGRGETQYF.

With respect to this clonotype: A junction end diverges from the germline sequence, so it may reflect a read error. The CDR3 DNA follows: TGTGCTAGCAGCATGGGGGCAGATACGCAGTATTTT. Translating gives CASSMGADTQYF. This rearrangement joins TRBV7-7 to TRBJ2-3; either TRBD1 or TRBD2 may supply D (5 bases each). Germline V gene sequence: CDR1 SSHAT, CDR2 FNYEAQ (reference sequence). The CDR3 contains 12 residues.